This T cell receptor beta chain came from a study of beta chain features in type 1 diabetes. Overall study findings and caveats: Among patients, naive, central memory and Treg TCRB repertoires appeared more similar than among healthy donors.

Every bit of the isolated RNA underwent reverse transcription, so sequencing read expressed TCRB transcripts. Clones were sequenced by immunoSEQ multiplex PCR, and TCRdb holds only the in-frame ones, with some missing. The sample has roughly 230,000 clones, about 10% seen once. Only a few counts were recorded for this clone. Its antigen is currently unknown. CDR3 length: 16 amino acids. Germline CDR1 reads SGHDN; CDR2 reads FVKESK. V lost 1 base and J lost 8, with 20 bases in between. The material sequenced was naive CD4+ T cells from blood. This chain joins TRBV14 and TRBJ1-1; maybe TRBD1 (6 bases). This TCR came from a woman in her late teens or twenties in good health. CDR3 nucleotides: TGTGCCAGCAGCCAAGTTTCGCTCCCCGGACAGAGGGAAGCTTTCTTT. Encoded protein: CASSQVSLPGQREAFF.